Presented here are 17 T cell receptor beta chains from one specimen sequenced in a study of T cells in localized non-small cell lung cancer. Generated by immunoSEQ multiplex PCR, the TCRdb table keeps only in-frame clones and is missing some. The sample lists about 77,000 clones, 70% to 90% seen once, with around a fifth in the top ten. This specimen consisted of peripheral blood, obtained before any cancer treatment. The receptors here all came from a woman aged 35 to 69 with stage I squamous cell lung carcinoma.

This chain joins TRBV11-2 and TRBJ2-5; D unclear. The CDR3 consists of 14 residues. CDR1 and CDR2 (germline): SGHAT, FQNNGV. Trimming removed 1 base from V and 1 base from J, with 7 bases in between. CDR3 loop: CASSLVPGQETQYF. In DNA form, the CDR3 reads TGTGCCAGCAGCTTAGTTCCGGGCCAAGAGACCCAGTACTTC. Full variable domain (missing parts from reference TRBV11-2 and TRBJ2-5): EAGVAQSPRYKIIEKRQSVAFWCNPISGHATLYWYQQILGQGPKLLIQFQNNGVVDDSQLPKDRFSAERLKGVDSTLKIQPAKLEDSAVYLCASSLVPGQETQYFGPGTRLLVL.

The chain is built from TRBV5-8 and TRBJ2-3; D assignment may be TRBD1 or TRBD2 (5 bases each). The CDR3 spans 13 residues. Trimming stripped 10 bases from V and 2 bases from J, with 14 bases between. CDR1 SGHTS and CDR2 YDEGEE come from the germline V gene. The CDR3 here is CAPGTVNTDTQYF. DNA of the CDR3: TGTGCCCCCGGGACGGTTAACACAGATACGCAGTATTTT.

The rearrangement uses TRBV28 and TRBJ2-2; no reliable D call. Germline V gives CDR1 MDHEN, CDR2 SYDVKM. Trimming cost V 6 bases and J 4 bases, with 18 bases left between them. CDR3 length: 16 residues. CDR3 DNA sequence: TGTGCCAGCAGCCTTCTTTCCGCGGCTCTCACCGGGGAGCTGTTTTTT. Translated, it gives CASSLLSAALTGELFF. The complete variable domain, with remaining parts taken from reference TRBV28 and TRBJ2-2, reads DVKVTQSSRYLVKRTGEKVFLECVQDMDHENMFWYRQDPGLGLRLIYFSYDVKMKEKGDIPEGYSVSREKKERFSLILESASTNQTSMYLCASSLLSAALTGELFFGEGSRLTVL.

The chain joins TRBV30 to TRBJ2-7; TRBD2 might be the D (6 bases). V was trimmed by 3 bases and J by 4 bases, leaving 7 bases between them. There are 11 residues in the CDR3. Germline V gene sequence: CDR1 GTSNPN, CDR2 SVGIG (reference sequence). The CDR3 loop is CAWSGGYEQYF. CDR3 nucleotides: TGTGCCTGGAGCGGGGGATACGAGCAGTACTTC.

The CDR3 loop is CAWNRAASGYTF. The DNA for the CDR3 is TGTGCCTGGAACAGGGCAGCGAGTGGCTACACCTTC. This chain joins TRBV30 and TRBJ1-2, with D possibly TRBD1 on 6 matching bases. The CDR3 length is 12 residues. V lost 4 bases, J lost 7 bases, and 13 bases lay in between. Germline CDR1 and CDR2: GTSNPN and SVGIG (reference sequence).

CDR3 sequence (DNA): TGTGCCACCCAGGGGGGAACGGAGAACACTGAAGCTTTCTTT. Its protein product is CATQGGTENTEAFF. The chain recombines TRBV6-1 with TRBJ1-1; 7 nucleotides line up with TRBD1. The ends lost 10 bases at V and 1 base at J; junction bases unmatched: 9. Per germline, CDR1 MNHNS and CDR2 SASEGT. CDR3 length: 14 residues.

This clone was counted once. This chain joins TRBV18 and TRBJ1-2, with D tentatively TRBD1 (6 bases). V dropped 6 bases and J dropped 2 bases, with 16 bases sitting between them. Germline V gene lookup returns CDR1 KGHSH and CDR2 LQKENI. The CDR3 loop spans 15 amino acids. CDR3 sequence reads: CASSRQEATNYGYTF. The CDR3 bases are TGTGCCAGCTCCCGACAGGAAGCGACCAACTATGGCTACACCTTC.

This chain links TRBV18 with TRBJ1-5; TRBD1 is a possible D gene (5 bases). The germline V and J ends were trimmed by 3 bases and 1 base, with 10 bases remaining between them. CDR3 length equals 15 residues. Germline V gene sequence: CDR1 KGHSH, CDR2 LQKENI. This CDR3 is CASSPRAQSNQPQHF. The CDR3 DNA reads TGTGCCAGCTCACCCAGGGCCCAAAGCAATCAGCCCCAGCATTTT.

The chain uses TRBV30 and TRBJ2-5; D perhaps matches TRBD1 (5 bases). This CDR3 is built from 12 residues. The V end was cut by 3 bases, the J end by 13 bases, with 18 bases between. Germline-derived CDR1 and CDR2 are GTSNPN and SVGIG (reference sequence). DNA for the CDR3: TGTGCCTGGAGCCTCCCGCAGGGTGGGCGGTACTTC. This codes for CAWSLPQGGRYF.

The rearrangement joins TRBV27 to TRBJ2-3, with D possibly matching TRBD1 (5 bases). The CDR3 totals 14 residues. Germline lookup yields CDR1 MNHEY and CDR2 SMNVEV (reference sequence). V was trimmed by 5 bases and J by 4 bases, leaving 13 bases between them. The CDR3 spells CASSRPGLSDTQYF. CDR3 bases: TGTGCCAGCAGTAGGCCAGGGTTGTCAGATACGCAGTATTTT.

This clone came up once. The rearrangement uses TRBV28 and TRBJ1-1, with D hard to call. V was cut by 2 bases and J by 6 bases, with 13 bases left in between. The CDR3 runs to 14 residues. CDR1 is MDHEN and CDR2 is SYDVKM in the germline V gene. In DNA, the CDR3 is TGTGCCAGCAGTTTAGATCCCGGGAGGGCTGAAGCTTTCTTT. It codes for CASSLDPGRAEAFF.

V and J are TRBV15 and TRBJ1-5, with D uncertain. The CDR3 is 14 amino acids. Between the trimmed V and J ends, which lost 0 bases and 9 bases, there was a span of 12 bases. Germline loops: CDR1 LNHNV, CDR2 YYDKDF (reference sequence). This chain's CDR3 is CATSRDQKSWPQHF. CDR3 DNA sequence: TGTGCCACCAGCAGAGATCAGAAATCTTGGCCCCAGCATTTT.

This clone occurred a few times. The chain couples TRBV2 to TRBJ2-3; D might be TRBD2 (5 bases). V lost 2 bases, J lost 0 bases, and 9 bases lay in between. CDR3 length: 15 residues. Germline CDR1 reads SNHLY; CDR2 reads FYNNEI. The CDR3 DNA sequence: TGTGCCAGCAGTGAAAGGGAGCGAAGCACAGATACGCAGTATTTT. The encoded protein is CASSERERSTDTQYF.

This rearrangement joins TRBV7-9 to TRBJ2-6; no clear D. V was cut by 5 bases and J by 1 base, with 9 bases left in between. The CDR3 totals 15 residues. Per germline, CDR1 SEHNR and CDR2 FQNEAQ (reference sequence). This CDR3 reads CASSQTLSGANVLTF. The DNA for the CDR3 is TGTGCCAGCAGCCAGACACTATCTGGGGCCAACGTCCTGACTTTC.

A few counts support this clone. V gene TRBV19 combines with J gene TRBJ1-5; 9 bases are shared with TRBD1. V trimming: 9 bases; J trimming: 5 bases; junction bases outside the gene matches: 8. The CDR3 contains 14 residues. The V gene's germline CDR1 is LNHDA and CDR2 SQIVND (reference sequence). In nucleotides, the CDR3 is TGTGCCAGCACTGACAGGGGGATTGATCAGCCCCAGCATTTT. It is translated as CASTDRGIDQPQHF.

J is TRBJ2-3 and V is TRBV19; D might be TRBD1 (6 bases). The germline V and J ends were trimmed by 3 bases and 3 bases, with 16 bases remaining between them. This CDR3 is built from 16 residues. Germline assignment: CDR1 LNHDA and CDR2 SQIVND (reference sequence). CDR3 residues: CASSIRGRGRTDTQYF. CDR3 bases: TGTGCCAGTAGTATTCGGGGCAGGGGTAGAACAGATACGCAGTATTTT.

The genes are TRBV4-1 and TRBJ1-5; a weak D match, TRBD1 (6 bases). From germline, CDR1 is MGHRA and CDR2 YSYEKL. Trimming removed 5 bases from V and 2 bases from J, with 19 bases in between. CDR3 length equals 17 residues. CDR3 protein: CASSSGQPFRGNQPQHF. In nucleotides, the CDR3 is TGCGCCAGCAGCTCGGGACAACCGTTCCGGGGCAATCAGCCCCAGCATTTT.